These 12 T cell receptor beta chains were all obtained from the same sample, sequenced in a study of blood T cell repertoires in COVID-19. Assay used: immunoSEQ multiplex PCR; TCRdb lists only in-frame clones, some missing. Of 120,000 to 150,000 clones in the sample, 88% were seen once. The specimen sequenced was peripheral blood. Receptor source: a human donor in a cohort sampled during active COVID-19.

The CDR3 loop reads CAISERQGASYEQYF. The DNA for the CDR3 is TGTGCCATCAGTGAACGGCAGGGGGCTTCCTACGAGCAGTACTTC. The chain links TRBV10-3 to TRBJ2-7, with 8 bases that match TRBD1. This CDR3 region has 15 residues. Germline CDR1 reads ENHRY; CDR2 reads SYGVKD. V trimming: 3 bases; J trimming: 1 base; junction bases outside the gene matches: 5.

This clone was recorded a few times. The chain carries TRBV3-1 (or the pseudogene TRBV3-2) and TRBJ1-2; 10 positions match TRBD1. The CDR3 contains 17 residues. Germline CDR1 LGHDT, CDR2 YNNKEL (reference sequence). The V and J ends lost 4 bases and 6 bases, in that order; junction bases with no gene match: 14. The DNA of the CDR3 is TGTGCCAGCAGCCCTTTTCACCGGGGGGACAGGGGAGATGGCTACACCTTC. Translated, it gives CASSPFHRGDRGDGYTF.

V usage is TRBV24-1 and J usage is TRBJ2-5; 7 positions match TRBD1. The germline V gene encodes CDR1 KGHDR and CDR2 SFDVKD. V gave up 6 bases and J gave up 5 bases; unmatched junction bases: 5. The CDR3 runs 13 residues. CDR3 loop: CATSQTGLETQYF. The CDR3 nucleotides are TGTGCCACCAGTCAGACAGGGCTTGAGACCCAGTACTTC.

V is TRBV11-2 and J is TRBJ2-1; TRBD1 matches at 7 bases. Germline CDR1 and CDR2: SGHAT and FQNNGV. After removal of 3 bases from V and 4 bases from J, the junction contained 12 bases not matched to a gene. This CDR3 region has 17 residues. The CDR3 is CASSFLLPGQSYNEQFF. DNA of the CDR3: TGTGCCAGCAGCTTCTTGCTGCCGGGACAGTCTTACAATGAGCAGTTCTTC.

The chain carries TRBV29-1 and TRBJ2-1; 13 positions match TRBD2. CDR3 length: 16 residues. Germline CDR1 and CDR2: SQVTM and ANQGSEA. With 6 bases clipped from V and 2 bases from J, the junction kept 7 bases outside the gene matches. DNA of the CDR3: TGCAGCGTGGGAGGACTAGCGGGAGATGCCTACAATGAGCAGTTCTTC. It yields the protein CSVGGLAGDAYNEQFF.

The rearrangement joins TRBV25-1 to TRBJ1-1, with TRBD1 matching 8 bases. V was pared by 10 bases and J by 6 bases, with 13 bases of the junction left unmatched. The CDR3 sequence is 14 residues long. Germline CDR1 MGHDK, CDR2 SYGVNS. Written as DNA, the CDR3 is TGTGCCATCAGAGCAGGGGGCGAGTACTCTGAAGCTTTCTTT. Its translation: CAIRAGGEYSEAFF.

This chain links TRBV19 with TRBJ2-2; 12 nucleotides align to TRBD2. Germline CDR1 LNHDA, CDR2 SQIVND (reference sequence). Trimming cost V 0 bases and J 0 bases; bases outside gene matches: 5. The CDR3 spans 19 residues. CDR3 DNA sequence: TGTGCCAGTAGTATAGATGCTAGCGGGGGGGTTACGAACACCGGGGAGCTGTTTTTT. Protein sequence: CASSIDASGGVTNTGELFF.

The rearrangement joins TRBV6-5 to TRBJ1-2; TRBD1 matches 9 bases. The CDR3 sequence is 14 residues long. The junction had 9 bases not matched to a gene; V was cut back by 5 bases and J by 8 bases. CDR1 and CDR2 from the germline V gene are MNHEY and SVGAGI. The CDR3 loop reads CASSHRDRVGGYTF. The CDR3 nucleotides read TGTGCCAGCAGTCACCGGGACAGGGTTGGAGGCTACACCTTC.

The gene calls are TRBV25-1 and TRBJ1-1; D is undetermined. The germline V and J ends were trimmed by 8 bases and 1 base, with 11 bases remaining between them. The CDR3 is 13 residues long. Germline V gene data show CDR1 as MGHDK and CDR2 as SYGVNS. CDR3 sequence: CASRWAGNTEAFF. As DNA, the CDR3 is TGTGCCAGCCGTTGGGCCGGGAACACTGAAGCTTTCTTT. The whole variable domain, filled in from reference TRBV25-1 and TRBJ1-1, reads EADIYQTPRYLVIGTGKKITLECSQTMGHDKMYWYQQDPGMELHLIHYSYGVNSTEKGDLSSESTVSRIRTEHFPLTLESARPSHTSQYLCASRWAGNTEAFFGQGTRLTVV.

This chain uses TRBV3-1 (or the pseudogene TRBV3-2) with TRBJ2-5, with 7 bases aligning to TRBD2. The CDR3 runs 13 residues. Germline CDR1 and CDR2: LGHDT and YNNKEL (reference sequence). V lost 11 bases, J lost 4 bases, and 10 bases stayed unmatched. The CDR3 region has the DNA TGTGCCTGCGCAGGGACTAACTCAGAGACCCAGTACTTC. Amino acids: CACAGTNSETQYF.

CDR3 nucleotide sequence: TGTGCCAGCAATGAACAGGGGTCGCCGAACACCGGGGAGCTGTTTTTT. It is translated as CASNEQGSPNTGELFF. The rearrangement links TRBV5-5 to TRBJ2-2, with 7 positions matching TRBD1. The trim removed 6 bases at V and 0 bases at J, leaving 8 bases unmatched. Germline-derived CDR1 and CDR2 are SGHKS and YYEKEE (reference sequence). The CDR3 is 16 residues long.

This chain joins TRBV6-2 or TRBV6-3 and TRBJ1-1; D not resolved. Per the germline V gene, CDR1 is MNHEY and CDR2 is SVGEGT. Trimming took 5 bases from V and 8 from J, leaving 9 bases between them. The CDR3 loop spans 11 amino acids. The CDR3 spells CASSRGFEAFF. In nucleotides, the CDR3 is TGTGCCAGCAGTCGGGGTTTCGAAGCTTTCTTT.